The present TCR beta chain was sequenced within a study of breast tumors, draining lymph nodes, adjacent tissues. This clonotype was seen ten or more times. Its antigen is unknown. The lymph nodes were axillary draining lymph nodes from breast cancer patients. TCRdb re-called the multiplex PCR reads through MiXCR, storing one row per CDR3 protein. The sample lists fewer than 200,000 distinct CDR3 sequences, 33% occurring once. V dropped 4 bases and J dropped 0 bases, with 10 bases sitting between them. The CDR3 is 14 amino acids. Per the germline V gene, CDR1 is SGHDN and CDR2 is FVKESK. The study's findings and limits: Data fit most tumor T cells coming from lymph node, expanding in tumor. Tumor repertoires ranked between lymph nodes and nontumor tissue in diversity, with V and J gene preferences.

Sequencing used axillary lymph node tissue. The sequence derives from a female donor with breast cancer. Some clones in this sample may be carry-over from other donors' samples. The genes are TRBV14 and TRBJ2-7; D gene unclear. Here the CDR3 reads CASSRDLNSYEQYF. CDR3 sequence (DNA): TGTGCCAGCAGCCGAGATCTTAACTCCTACGAGCAGTACTTC.